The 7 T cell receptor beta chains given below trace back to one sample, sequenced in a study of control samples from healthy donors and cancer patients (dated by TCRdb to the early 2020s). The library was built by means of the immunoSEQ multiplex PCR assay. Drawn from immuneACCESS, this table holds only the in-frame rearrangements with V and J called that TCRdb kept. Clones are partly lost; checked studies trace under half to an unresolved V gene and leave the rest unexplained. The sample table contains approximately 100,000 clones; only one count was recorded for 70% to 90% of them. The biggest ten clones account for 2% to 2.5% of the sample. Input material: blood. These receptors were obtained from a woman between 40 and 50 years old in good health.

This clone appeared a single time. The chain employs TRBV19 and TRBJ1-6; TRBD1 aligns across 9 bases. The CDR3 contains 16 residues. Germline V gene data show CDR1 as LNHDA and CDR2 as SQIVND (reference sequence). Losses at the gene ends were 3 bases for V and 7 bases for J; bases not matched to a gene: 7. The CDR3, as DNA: TGTGCCAGTAGTATTACCTCCGGGACAGGGAATTCACCCCTCCACTTT. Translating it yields CASSITSGTGNSPLHF.

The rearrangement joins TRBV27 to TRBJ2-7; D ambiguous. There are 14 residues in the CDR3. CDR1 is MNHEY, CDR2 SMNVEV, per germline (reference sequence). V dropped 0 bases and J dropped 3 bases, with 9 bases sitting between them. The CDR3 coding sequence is TGTGCCAGCAGTTTATCGACTGCCAACTACGAGCAGTACTTC. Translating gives CASSLSTANYEQYF.

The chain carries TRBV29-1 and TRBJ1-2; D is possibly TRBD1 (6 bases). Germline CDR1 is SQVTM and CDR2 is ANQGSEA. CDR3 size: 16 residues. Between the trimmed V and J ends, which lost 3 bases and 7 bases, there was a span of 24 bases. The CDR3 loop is CSVEGGKTSWVGGYTF. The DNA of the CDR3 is TGCAGCGTTGAGGGGGGCAAAACCTCCTGGGTTGGTGGCTACACCTTC.

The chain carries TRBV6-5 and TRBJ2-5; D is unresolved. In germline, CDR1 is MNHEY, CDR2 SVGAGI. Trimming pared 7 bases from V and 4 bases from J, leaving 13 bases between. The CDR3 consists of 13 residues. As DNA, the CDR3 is TGTGCCAGCAAATGGGCGTCGTCAGAGACCCAGTACTTC. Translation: CASKWASSETQYF.

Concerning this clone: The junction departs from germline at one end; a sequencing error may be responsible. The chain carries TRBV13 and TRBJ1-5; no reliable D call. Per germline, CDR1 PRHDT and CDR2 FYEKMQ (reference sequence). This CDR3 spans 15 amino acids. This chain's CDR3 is CASSIGGGSNQPQHF. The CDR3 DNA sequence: TGTGCCAGCAGCATAGGAGGAGGTAGCAATCAGCCCCAGCATTTT.

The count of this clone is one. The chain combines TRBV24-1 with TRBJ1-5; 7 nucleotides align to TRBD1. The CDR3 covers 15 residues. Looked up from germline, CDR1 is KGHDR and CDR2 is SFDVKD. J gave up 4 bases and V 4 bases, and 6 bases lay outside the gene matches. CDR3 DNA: TGTGCCACCAGTGAATCCGGGACAGCGAATCAGCCCCAGCATTTT. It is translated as CATSESGTANQPQHF.

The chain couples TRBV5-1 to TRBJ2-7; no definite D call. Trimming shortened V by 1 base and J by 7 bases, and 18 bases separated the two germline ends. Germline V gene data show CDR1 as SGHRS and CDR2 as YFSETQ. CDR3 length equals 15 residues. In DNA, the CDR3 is TGCGCCAGCAGCTTGTACGGTCGAACCGTCCAGGAGCAGTACTTC. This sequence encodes CASSLYGRTVQEQYF.